Following are 7 T cell receptor beta chains from one sample sequenced in a study of blood T cell repertoires in COVID-19 (TCRdb year 2020). To prepare the library, the immunoSEQ multiplex PCR assay was applied. Drawn from immuneACCESS, this table holds only the in-frame rearrangements with V and J called that TCRdb kept. Clones are partly lost; checked studies trace under half to an unresolved V gene and leave the rest unexplained. The sample table contains 100,000 to 110,000 clones; only one count was recorded for about 80% of them. In total, the top ten clones hold approximately 29% of the sample. Sequenced sample: peripheral blood. These TCRs come from a man in his 70s with active or convalescent COVID-19.

The chain recombines TRBV2 with TRBJ2-5; the match to TRBD2 covers 11 bases. Germline CDR1 SNHLY, CDR2 FYNNEI. V gave up 4 bases and J gave up 6 bases; unmatched junction bases: 10. There are 16 residues in the CDR3. The chain's CDR3 is CASSGFTSGGRQTQYF. DNA for the CDR3: TGTGCCAGCAGTGGATTCACTAGCGGGGGCCGGCAGACCCAGTACTTC.

This sequence joins TRBV24-1 and TRBJ1-1; 8 nucleotides agree with TRBD1. Germline CDR1 reads KGHDR; CDR2 reads SFDVKD. The CDR3 loop spans 12 amino acids. V lost 3 bases and J lost 11; bases outside the gene matches: 4. CDR3 coding DNA: TGTGCCACCAGTGATCCAGGGGGCACTGCTTTCTTT. As protein: CATSDPGGTAFF.

The V and J genes are TRBV6-5 and TRBJ1-4; D unclear. The CDR3 spans 14 residues. The V gene's germline CDR1 is MNHEY and CDR2 SVGAGI. Trimming took off 5 bases at V and 9 bases at J, with 16 bases between the two ends. CDR3 nucleotide sequence: TGTGCCAGCAGTCCGGCCCTCGGAGGGCAAAAACTGTTTTTT. It codes for CASSPALGGQKLFF.

The rearrangement joins TRBV24-1 to TRBJ2-5; 7 bases agree with TRBD1. V shed 2 bases, J shed 1 base, and the junction held 3 bases outside the gene matches. This CDR3 comprises 15 residues. Germline V gene lookup returns CDR1 KGHDR and CDR2 SFDVKD. CDR3 sequence reads: CATSDYRDSQETQYF. The CDR3 DNA reads as TGTGCCACCAGTGATTACCGGGACAGCCAAGAGACCCAGTACTTC.

The rearrangement uses TRBV20-1 and TRBJ2-1; 14 nucleotides agree with TRBD2. From germline, CDR1 is DFQATT and CDR2 SNEGSKA (reference sequence). The CDR3 contains 16 residues. Trimming removed 3 bases from V and 5 bases from J; junction bases left unmatched: 6. The CDR3 reads CSASGTSGRNDNEQFF. In DNA form, the CDR3 reads TGCAGTGCTAGTGGGACTAGCGGGAGAAACGACAATGAGCAGTTCTTC.

The CDR3 sequence: CATSRERGSNQPQHF. Here the CDR3 DNA reads TGTGCCACCAGCAGAGAGAGAGGGAGCAATCAGCCCCAGCATTTT. This sequence joins TRBV15 and TRBJ1-5; D call uncertain. V was shortened by 0 bases and J by 1 base, with 7 bases between the two germline ends. The germline V gene has CDR1 LNHNV and CDR2 YYDKDF (reference sequence). The CDR3 sequence is 15 residues long.

The CDR3 loop is CASSLGTGATDTQYF. Here the CDR3 DNA reads TGTGCCAGCAGCTTAGGGACAGGAGCTACAGATACGCAGTATTTT. The J gene is TRBJ2-3, the V gene TRBV7-9, with TRBD1 matching over 7 bases. The germline CDR1 and CDR2 sequences are SEHNR and FQNEAQ (reference sequence). The V gene end was trimmed by 1 base and the J gene end by 3 bases; junction bases not matched to a gene: 4. This CDR3 has 15 residues.